This T cell receptor beta chain is drawn from a study of cytomegalovirus exposure and HLA in healthy donors (dated by TCRdb to the late 2010s). With respect to the entire study: A later analysis indicated that the 110 or so validation repertoires were generated on the platform also employed for the roughly 730 repertoires of the first cohort. The study was designed to test whether signatures of past pathogen exposure could be identified by cataloging public T cell receptors. Besides the first cohort of 666 subjects, a separate validation cohort made up of over 95 different subjects was used. High-throughput TCR immunosequencing, statistical association of individual TCRs with disease status, and machine learning were combined to predict cytomegalovirus infection status. Overall results and qualifications from the work: Of the cluster scores, roughly 95% were above 0 in a later analysis, which found that TCRs clustered in the first cohort also tended to co-occur in the roughly 130 validation repertoires. Across donors, most TCR sequences were observed very rarely, whereas some public TCRs were present in many individuals. It was suggested by the authors that the approach could potentially be generalized to other disease states and immunological phenotypes. The study listed approximately 160 TCR beta chains as associated with cytomegalovirus. In vitro tests confirmed that a few of the cytomegalovirus-associated TCR beta chains recognize cytomegalovirus antigens. All 120 or so repertoires were used to score co-occurrence in the validation cohort in a later analysis, because that analysis had no HLA typing for the cohort. The classifier was reported to diagnose cytomegalovirus status with high specificity and sensitivity in both the original cohort and the validation cohort.

There are 15 amino acids in the CDR3, from cysteine to phenylalanine inclusive. Just CDR3 DNA is preserved here, 45 bases in frame from base 1. From the germline V gene, CDR1 is MNHNS and CDR2 is SASEGT. To note about this clone: Which antigen it targets is not known. At one of its ends the junction is not consistent with the germline gene, which may arise from a read error.

Receptor libraries were prepared by the immunoSEQ multiplex PCR assay. On the study's bioinformatics: A statistical classification framework was built for diagnosing cytomegalovirus status from the catalog of TCR beta chain sequences. Sourced from immuneACCESS, this table was stored by TCRdb with only in-frame sequences that have V and J called. A share of the clones is absent; for the studies checked, an unresolved V gene accounts for under half, and the remainder has no known explanation. From that table come the V and J calls and clone size; the DNA was used to work out D and trimming. The sample table shows about 360,000 clones, and roughly 89% are seen once. 0.65% to 0.95% of the sample rests with the top ten. The donors belonged to the validation cohort of about 110 subjects, which was separate from the roughly 670-subject first cohort.

This receptor was identified in a woman aged 18-29 years in good health and CMV-seronegative. Sequenced material: PBMCs. The chain is encoded by TRBV6-1 joined to TRBJ1-4, with 11 junctional bases fitting TRBD1. The DNA sequence reads TGTGCCAGCAGAGAAGGACAGGGGGCGGCTGAAAAACTGTTTTTT. It codes for CASREGQGAAEKLFF.